This T cell receptor (beta chain) was identified during a study of shared clonotypes between healthy human individuals. Comments on this clone: This sample also contains other DNA sequences that code for the same CDR3.

The method was immunoSEQ multiplex PCR; TCRdb's version includes in-frame clones alone and lacks a portion of them. The sample lists under 2.5 million clones; roughly 92% were seen once. The germline gives CDR1 SGHRS, CDR2 YFSETQ. The CDR3 is 15 residues long. V dropped 0 bases and J dropped 4; count of bases not matched to a gene: 5. This TCR was sampled from a man aged 18-30 years in good health. Some clones in this sample may be carry-over from other donors' samples. This chain joins TRBV5-1 and TRBJ2-7; 9 nucleotides align to TRBD2. The source material was naive CD4+ T cells from PBMCs. As to subset: CD45RA+ positively selected. The CDR3 coding sequence is TGCGCCAGCAGCTTGGGGGTAGCGGGAGCTTACGAGCAGTACTTC. Translating it yields CASSLGVAGAYEQYF. Combining the CDR3 with reference TRBV5-1 and TRBJ2-7 gives the whole variable domain KAGVTQTPRYLIKTRGQQVTLSCSPISGHRSVSWYQQTPGQGLQFLFEYFSETQRNKGNFPGRFSGRQFSNSRSEMNVSTLELGDSALYLCASSLGVAGAYEQYFGPGTRLTVT.